The rows below give T cell receptor beta chains drawn from one sample of a study of OX40 agonist ivuxolimab in advanced cancers. Data came from immunoSEQ multiplex PCR; TCRdb stores just in-frame clones and leaves some out. The sample yields tens of thousands of clones, 85% seen once. The specimen was CD4+ or CD8+ T cells sorted from blood, collected in a trial of the OX40 agonist ivuxolimab. The receptors originated from an adult with an advanced solid tumor such as melanoma, head and neck, liver or kidney cancer. Both conserved end residues are part of each CDR3. The D gene is left open where the match is weak. Size values are once, few and many counts, or a class for expanded clones, and some rows have none.

D gene: TRBD1; clone size: .; V gene: TRBV7-9; J gene: TRBJ2-1; CDR3 protein: CASSSGQGSYNEQFF; CDR3 DNA: TGTGCCAGCAGCTCCGGACAGGGCTCCTACAATGAGCAGTTCTTC
D gene: .; clone size: few; V gene: TRBV9; J gene: TRBJ2-5; CDR3 protein: CASSVGPLGETQYF; CDR3 DNA: TGTGCCAGCAGCGTGGGACCCCTCGGAGAGACCCAGTACTTC
D gene: TRBD1; clone size: .; V gene: TRBV7-9; J gene: TRBJ2-7; CDR3 protein: CASSSDRHYEQYF; CDR3 DNA: TGTGCCAGCAGCTCGGACAGGCACTACGAGCAGTACTTC
D gene: TRBD1; clone size: .; V gene: TRBV18; J gene: TRBJ2-2; CDR3 protein: CASSPSSDRGRLFF; CDR3 DNA: TGTGCCAGCTCACCAAGTTCGGACAGGGGACGTCTGTTTTTT
D gene: .; clone size: once; V gene: TRBV28; J gene: TRBJ1-1; CDR3 protein: CASSRWKNTEAFF; CDR3 DNA: TGTGCCAGCAGCCGGTGGAAGAACACTGAAGCTTTCTTT
D gene: TRBD1; clone size: .; V gene: TRBV9; J gene: TRBJ2-5; CDR3 protein: CASSVTGGSETQYF; CDR3 DNA: TGTGCCAGCAGCGTGACAGGGGGATCAGAGACCCAGTACTTC
D gene: TRBD1; clone size: once; V gene: TRBV11-2; J gene: TRBJ2-7; CDR3 protein: CASSLRLGQGSEQYF; CDR3 DNA: TGTGCCAGCAGCCTTCGCCTGGGACAGGGGAGCGAGCAGTACTTC
D gene: .; clone size: .; V gene: TRBV5-4; J gene: TRBJ1-2; CDR3 protein: CASGTTGTPYGYTF; CDR3 DNA: TGTGCCAGCGGAACGACCGGGACACCATATGGCTACACCTTC
D gene: TRBD1; clone size: .; V gene: TRBV19; J gene: TRBJ2-2; CDR3 protein: CASSPRTGSTGELFF; CDR3 DNA: TGTGCCAGTAGTCCCCGGACAGGGAGCACCGGGGAGCTGTTTTTT
D gene: TRBD1; clone size: .; V gene: TRBV9; J gene: TRBJ1-5; CDR3 protein: CASSPTGDNNQPQHF; CDR3 DNA: TGTGCCAGCAGCCCGACAGGGGATAACAATCAGCCCCAGCATTTT
D gene: TRBD1; clone size: .; V gene: TRBV30; J gene: TRBJ1-4; CDR3 protein: CAWTYRTGEKLFF; CDR3 DNA: TGTGCCTGGACCTATCGGACAGGGGAAAAACTGTTTTTT
D gene: .; clone size: .; V gene: TRBV9; J gene: TRBJ1-3; CDR3 protein: CASSTDGSSGNTIYF; CDR3 DNA: TGTGCCAGCAGCACCGACGGGAGCTCTGGAAACACCATATATTTT
D gene: .; clone size: .; V gene: TRBV4-1; J gene: TRBJ2-1; CDR3 protein: CASSPLRNNEQFF; CDR3 DNA: TGCGCCAGCAGCCCGCTCCGGAACAATGAGCAGTTCTTC
D gene: TRBD2; clone size: .; V gene: TRBV2; J gene: TRBJ2-7; CDR3 protein: CASRELAGVREQYF; CDR3 DNA: TGTGCCAGCAGAGAACTAGCGGGAGTTCGTGAGCAGTACTTC
D gene: .; clone size: .; V gene: TRBV7-8; J gene: TRBJ2-6; CDR3 protein: CASSLGTPGANVLTF; CDR3 DNA: TGTGCCAGCAGCTTAGGGACCCCTGGGGCCAACGTCCTGACTTTC
D gene: TRBD1; clone size: .; V gene: TRBV10-2; J gene: TRBJ2-2; CDR3 protein: CASRDRGEVHTGELFF; CDR3 DNA: TGCGCCAGCAGGGACAGGGGTGAGGTTCACACCGGGGAGCTGTTTTTT
D gene: TRBD1; clone size: .; V gene: TRBV19; J gene: TRBJ2-7; CDR3 protein: CASSTGTGRFYEQYF; CDR3 DNA: TGTGCCAGTAGTACAGGGACAGGGAGGTTCTACGAGCAGTACTTC
D gene: .; clone size: .; V gene: TRBV18; J gene: TRBJ1-1; CDR3 protein: CASSKAPGVNTEAFF; CDR3 DNA: TGTGCCAGCTCAAAGGCCCCGGGAGTTAACACTGAAGCTTTCTTT
D gene: TRBD2; clone size: .; V gene: TRBV5-4; J gene: TRBJ2-1; CDR3 protein: CASSWRVGGGVVNEQFF; CDR3 DNA: TGTGCCAGCAGCTGGAGGGTTGGCGGGGGAGTCGTAAATGAGCAGTTCTTC
D gene: TRBD2; clone size: .; V gene: TRBV5-4; J gene: TRBJ2-1; CDR3 protein: CASSLDAGGENEQFF; CDR3 DNA: TGTGCCAGCAGCTTGGACGCGGGGGGGGAAAATGAGCAGTTCTTC
D gene: .; clone size: .; V gene: TRBV5-1; J gene: TRBJ1-1; CDR3 protein: CASTDLLGNPPEAFF; CDR3 DNA: TGCGCCAGCACCGACCTCCTTGGTAACCCTCCTGAAGCTTTCTTT
D gene: TRBD1; clone size: once; V gene: TRBV28; J gene: TRBJ1-1; CDR3 protein: CASSTGGNTEAFF; CDR3 DNA: TGTGCCAGCAGTACAGGGGGGAACACTGAAGCTTTCTTT
D gene: .; clone size: .; V gene: TRBV5-4; J gene: TRBJ1-1; CDR3 protein: CASSRNTEAFF; CDR3 DNA: TGTGCCAGCAGCCGGAACACTGAAGCTTTCTTT
D gene: TRBD1; clone size: .; V gene: TRBV6-1; J gene: TRBJ2-3; CDR3 protein: CASTRQGDYADTQYF; CDR3 DNA: TGTGCCAGCACCCGACAGGGCGATTACGCAGATACGCAGTATTTT
D gene: .; clone size: .; V gene: TRBV11-2; J gene: TRBJ2-2; CDR3 protein: CASRPDQITGELFF; CDR3 DNA: TGTGCCAGCAGACCGGACCAAATCACCGGGGAGCTGTTTTTT
D gene: TRBD2; clone size: few; V gene: TRBV2; J gene: TRBJ2-7; CDR3 protein: CASSERGSTYEQYF; CDR3 DNA: TGTGCCAGCAGTGAACGCGGGAGCACCTACGAGCAGTACTTC
D gene: .; clone size: .; V gene: TRBV7-3; J gene: TRBJ1-2; CDR3 protein: CASSLGDRLNYGYTF; CDR3 DNA: TGCGCCAGCAGCCTGGGAGACAGACTTAACTATGGCTACACCTTC
D gene: TRBD1; clone size: .; V gene: TRBV4-1; J gene: TRBJ1-2; CDR3 protein: CASSPGQDFSYGYTF; CDR3 DNA: TGCGCCAGCAGCCCCGGACAGGATTTTTCCTATGGCTACACCTTC
D gene: .; clone size: .; V gene: TRBV2; J gene: TRBJ1-1; CDR3 protein: CASSPGPGPEAFF; CDR3 DNA: TGTGCCAGCAGTCCGGGACCGGGCCCTGAAGCTTTCTTT
D gene: .; clone size: once; V gene: TRBV7-2; J gene: TRBJ2-5; CDR3 protein: CASSPPRGGQETQYF; CDR3 DNA: TGTGCCAGCAGCCCTCCCCGGGGAGGCCAAGAGACCCAGTACTTC
D gene: .; clone size: .; V gene: TRBV4-1; J gene: TRBJ1-2; CDR3 protein: CASSQDRAPSGYTF; CDR3 DNA: TGCGCCAGCAGCCAAGACCGGGCCCCAAGTGGCTACACCTTC
D gene: .; clone size: .; V gene: TRBV30; J gene: TRBJ1-6; CDR3 protein: CAWSDGRTDSPLHF; CDR3 DNA: TGTGCCTGGAGTGATGGCAGGACAGATTCACCCCTCCACTTT
D gene: .; clone size: .; V gene: TRBV28; J gene: TRBJ1-2; CDR3 protein: CASSLEAAALSGYTF; CDR3 DNA: TGTGCCAGCAGTTTAGAAGCAGCCGCCTTAAGTGGCTACACCTTC
D gene: .; clone size: .; V gene: TRBV28; J gene: TRBJ2-2; CDR3 protein: CASSLLQGRGTGELFF; CDR3 DNA: TGTGCCAGCAGTTTATTACAGGGACGGGGCACCGGGGAGCTGTTTTTT
D gene: .; clone size: few; V gene: TRBV27; J gene: TRBJ2-5; CDR3 protein: CASSFKRAPSMGETQYF; CDR3 DNA: TGTGCCAGCAGTTTTAAGCGGGCCCCCTCCATGGGGGAGACCCAGTACTTC
D gene: TRBD2; clone size: .; V gene: TRBV6-5; J gene: TRBJ2-5; CDR3 protein: CASSPRDYRAETQYF; CDR3 DNA: TGTGCCAGCAGCCCCCGGGACTACCGGGCAGAGACCCAGTACTTC
D gene: .; clone size: .; V gene: TRBV7-3; J gene: TRBJ2-2; CDR3 protein: CASSLHAGQTNTGELFF; CDR3 DNA: TGTGCCAGCAGCTTACATGCCGGACAGACGAACACCGGGGAGCTGTTTTTT
D gene: .; clone size: .; V gene: TRBV7-8; J gene: TRBJ2-2; CDR3 protein: CASSFGGIFTGELFF; CDR3 DNA: TGTGCCAGCAGCTTCGGCGGGATCTTCACCGGGGAGCTGTTTTTT
D gene: .; clone size: .; V gene: TRBV6-1; J gene: TRBJ2-7; CDR3 protein: CASSPGWYEQYF; CDR3 DNA: TGTGCCAGCAGTCCGGGGTGGTACGAGCAGTACTTC
D gene: TRBD2; clone size: .; V gene: TRBV7-9; J gene: TRBJ2-1; CDR3 protein: CASSLGRLRGGREQFF; CDR3 DNA: TGTGCCAGCAGCTTAGGTCGACTGCGGGGGGGACGAGAGCAGTTCTTC
D gene: TRBD1; clone size: .; V gene: TRBV18; J gene: TRBJ2-2; CDR3 protein: CASSPGGQGNTGELFF; CDR3 DNA: TGTGCCAGCTCACCAGGGGGACAGGGGAACACCGGGGAGCTGTTTTTT
D gene: TRBD2; clone size: .; V gene: TRBV5-5; J gene: TRBJ2-5; CDR3 protein: CASSPKAGGEETQYF; CDR3 DNA: TGTGCCAGCAGCCCCAAAGCGGGAGGAGAAGAGACCCAGTACTTC
D gene: TRBD2; clone size: .; V gene: TRBV4-1; J gene: TRBJ2-7; CDR3 protein: CASSQDTSGRSLTYEQYF; CDR3 DNA: TGCGCCAGCAGCCAAGATACTAGCGGGAGATCCCTCACCTACGAGCAGTACTTC
D gene: TRBD2; clone size: once; V gene: TRBV6-1; J gene: TRBJ2-5; CDR3 protein: CASSELRLAGVTGETQYF; CDR3 DNA: TGTGCCAGCAGTGAACTCCGACTAGCGGGGGTAACGGGGGAGACCCAGTACTTC